This paragraph reports one T cell receptor (beta chain). Sequencing was performed with immunoSEQ multiplex PCR; in TCRdb, only in-frame clones are kept and a portion is missing. The table has approximately 170,000 clones, more than 75% seen once. This record comes from a study of blood T cell repertoires in COVID-19. Overall study: The cDNA or gDNA used as material had been derived from T cells, B-cell-depleted T cells, or PBMCs.

Participants were aged roughly 18 to 90 years from 24 US areas. Participants had their cohort set by participant-reported clinical history. The recovered donors of Cohort 3 showed two negative PCRs, clearance, or symptom resolution. The V gene's germline CDR1 is SQVTM and CDR2 ANQGSEA. The V end was cut by 5 bases, the J end by 2 bases, with 12 bases between. This CDR3 has 13 amino acids. J is TRBJ1-1 and V is TRBV29-1; TRBD1 might be the D (6 bases). The receptor was derived from a man in his forties who had recovered from COVID-19. The sequencing sample was made of PBMCs or T cells enriched from blood (not recorded which). The CDR3 reads CSVPGQPNTEAFF. The CDR3 DNA reads TGCAGCGTTCCAGGACAGCCCAACACTGAAGCTTTCTTT.